This is a list of T cell receptor beta chains from one sample in a study of CD8 T cell repertoires and HIV-1 epitope variants. Profiled with immunoSEQ multiplex PCR; TCRdb holds only in-frame clones, not every one. The sample has thousands of clones, roughly three fifths seen once; the top ten hold around 46%. Which antigens these TCRs recognize remains unknown. Sequenced input: cultured CD8+ T cells derived from PBMCs. All receptors derive from a male donor with HIV. Both conserved end residues are part of each CDR3. Each record gives: V gene, D gene, clone size, J gene, CDR3 DNA, CDR3 protein. A D gene is named only where the DNA matches it firmly. Part of the rows lack a size; the others show once, few, many or a class for expanded clones.

TRBV2,NA,NA,TRBJ2-3,TGTGCCAGCAGTGAGGATTTAACAGATACGCAGTATTTT,CASSEDLTDTQYF
TRBV30,TRBD2,NA,TRBJ2-2,TGTGCCTGGAGTTCCTCAACGGGGGGGCCGATCGGGGAGCTGTTTTTT,CAWSSSTGGPIGELFF
TRBV25-1,NA,NA,TRBJ1-1,TGTGCCAGCAGAAATACAGGGATAAACACTGAAGCTTTCTTT,CASRNTGINTEAFF
TRBV7-6,NA,NA,TRBJ2-5,TGCGCCAGCAGCCACCCGGGATTCCAAGAGACCCAGTACTTC,CASSHPGFQETQYF
TRBV19,NA,NA,TRBJ1-1,TGTGCCAGTATACGGAAAGGAGGTTTAATCCCTGAAGCTTTCTTT,CASIRKGGLIPEAFF
TRBV4-1,NA,NA,TRBJ2-7,TGCGCCAGCAGCCAATGGGCGGGTACGGGGGAGCAGTACTTC,CASSQWAGTGEQYF
TRBV29-1,TRBD1,NA,TRBJ1-3,TGCAGCGTTGTGACAGGGCAGTCTGGAAACACCATATATTTT,CSVVTGQSGNTIYF
TRBV7-2,NA,few,TRBJ1-6,TGTGCCAGCAGGACGGACACTTCGTTCCTTAATTCACCCCTCCACTTT,CASRTDTSFLNSPLHF
TRBV19,NA,NA,TRBJ1-1,TGTGCCAGTACCTCTAACCGGGCCCTTGGCGCTGAAGCTTTCTTT,CASTSNRALGAEAFF
TRBV4-3,NA,NA,TRBJ1-5,TGCGCCAGCAGCCAAGAGGTAGGTCTGCAGCCCCAGCATTTT,CASSQEVGLQPQHF
TRBV27,TRBD2,NA,TRBJ2-3,TGTGCCAGCAGTTTCGATAGCGGGAGTTTAGCAGATACGCAGTATTTT,CASSFDSGSLADTQYF
TRBV14,NA,NA,TRBJ1-3,TGTGCCAGCAGCCAAGCGGTAAGCTCTGGAAACACCATATATTTT,CASSQAVSSGNTIYF
TRBV5-6,TRBD1,NA,TRBJ2-7,TGTGCCAGCAGCCTGGGACAGCGCTCCTACGAGCAGTACTTC,CASSLGQRSYEQYF
TRBV6-1,TRBD2,NA,TRBJ2-1,TGTGCCAGCAGTGAAGCGCAGGGCGGGGGAGTGTACAATGAGCAGTTCTTC,CASSEAQGGGVYNEQFF
TRBV2,NA,NA,TRBJ1-4,TGTGCCAGCAGCGACAGATGGGGTAATGAAAAACTGTTTTTT,CASSDRWGNEKLFF
TRBV27,NA,NA,TRBJ2-4,TGTGCCAGCAGTTTATCATGGAGTACACTATCTCTAGCCAAAAACATTCAGTACTTC,CASSLSWSTLSLAKNIQYF
TRBV28,NA,few,TRBJ1-1,TGTGCCAGCAGTTTACCGAACACTGAAGCTTTCTTT,CASSLPNTEAFF
TRBV30,TRBD2,NA,TRBJ2-2,TGTGCCTGGAGCTCTAGCGGGGACACCGGGGAGCTGTTTTTT,CAWSSSGDTGELFF
TRBV4-1,TRBD1,NA,TRBJ1-4,TGCGCCAGCAGCTACGGGACAGGGGAAGAAAAACTGTTTTTT,CASSYGTGEEKLFF
TRBV5-6,NA,NA,TRBJ1-6,TGTGCCAGCAGCTTGGACGATTCACCCCTCCACTTT,CASSLDDSPLHF
TRBV4-3,NA,NA,TRBJ1-4,TGCGCCAGCAGCCAAGATCCTAGACAGTCCATTAATGAAAAACTGTTTTTT,CASSQDPRQSINEKLFF
TRBV7-2,NA,NA,TRBJ2-7,TGTGCCAGCAGCTTCCGGGACGGAACCTACGAGCAGTACTTC,CASSFRDGTYEQYF
TRBV28,NA,NA,TRBJ2-7,TGTGCCAGCAGTTTACCGGGAGCTAGCGAGCAGTACTTC,CASSLPGASEQYF
TRBV5-4,NA,NA,TRBJ2-3,TGTGCCAGCAGCTTCGGAGGGGGCGCAGATACGCAGTATTTT,CASSFGGGADTQYF
TRBV19,TRBD1,NA,TRBJ1-5,TGTGCCAGTAGTATGAGGAGACAGGGGTTCAATCAGCCCCAGCATTTT,CASSMRRQGFNQPQHF
TRBV28,TRBD1,NA,TRBJ2-7,TGTGCCAGCAGTTTAAGGACAGGGGCGGACTACGAGCAGTACTTC,CASSLRTGADYEQYF
TRBV18,NA,NA,TRBJ2-3,TGTGCCAGCTCACCGCTGGGGGAGGCTACAGATACGCAGTATTTT,CASSPLGEATDTQYF
TRBV7-7,NA,NA,TRBJ2-7,TGTGCTAGCAGCTTAGGGGGAAAAAGCGAGCAGTACTTC,CASSLGGKSEQYF
TRBV28,NA,NA,TRBJ2-2,TGTGCCAGCAGTTTCGGGGGGAACACCGGGGAGCTGTTTTTT,CASSFGGNTGELFF
TRBV27,NA,NA,TRBJ1-3,TGTGCCAGCAGTTTGTCACGGAGCTCTGGAAACACCATATATTTT,CASSLSRSSGNTIYF
TRBV6-5,TRBD1,NA,TRBJ1-1,TGTGCCAGCAGGGTTGACAGGGGGGACACTGAAGCTTTCTTT,CASRVDRGDTEAFF
TRBV7-9,TRBD1,once,TRBJ2-7,TGTGCCAGCAGCTTGGACCGGGACAGGGGATCTGGGTACTTC,CASSLDRDRGSGYF
TRBV19,NA,once,TRBJ1-1,TGTGCCAGTAGTTTAGTGAACACTGAAGCTTTCTTT,CASSLVNTEAFF
TRBV10-3,TRBD1,NA,TRBJ1-4,TGTGCCACGAGTTCAGGGGGGCAGGATGAAAAACTGTTTTTT,CATSSGGQDEKLFF
TRBV19,NA,NA,TRBJ2-5,TGTGCCAGTAGTGTAGGTCAAGAGACCCAGTACTTC,CASSVGQETQYF
TRBV9,NA,NA,TRBJ1-3,TGTGCCAGCAGCCCCGGACAAGTCTCTGGAAACACCATATATTTT,CASSPGQVSGNTIYF
TRBV7-9,TRBD2,NA,TRBJ2-3,TGTGCCAGCAGCCTTGTCGGACTAGCGGGAGGGCTGACAGATACGCAGTATTTT,CASSLVGLAGGLTDTQYF
TRBV18,TRBD2,NA,TRBJ2-1,TGTGCCAGCTCCCCTCGGGAGGGCGTGTCCTACAATGAGCAGTTCTTC,CASSPREGVSYNEQFF
TRBV5-1,NA,NA,TRBJ2-5,TGCGCCAGCAGCTTGGTTCGGGAGACCCAGTACTTC,CASSLVRETQYF
TRBV28,NA,few,TRBJ2-3,TGTGCCAGCAGACGCGGGACTTACTACACAGATACGCAGTATTTT,CASRRGTYYTDTQYF
TRBV14,TRBD1,large,TRBJ1-1,TGTGCCAGCAGCCAGTCAGGGGGGGCTTTCTTT,CASSQSGGAFF
TRBV10-1,NA,NA,TRBJ2-3,TGCGCCAGGTACAGGGGCACAGATACGCAGTATTTT,CARYRGTDTQYF
TRBV30,TRBD1,NA,TRBJ1-2,TGTGCCTGGAGTGTTTTGGAGACAGGGGGCCTGATAGGCTACACCTTC,CAWSVLETGGLIGYTF
TRBV4-3,TRBD1,few,TRBJ2-1,TGCGCCAGCAGCTACACAGGGGGCAATGAGCAGTTCTTC,CASSYTGGNEQFF
TRBV27,NA,NA,TRBJ2-7,TGTGCCAGCAGCTCCACCCGGGGCTACGGCCTCGGGTCGGGCGCTGACAACGAGCAGTACTTC,CASSSTRGYGLGSGADNEQYF
TRBV27,NA,once,TRBJ2-7,TGTGCCAGCAGTTTATGGGGCGGGCCTTCCTACGAGCAGTACTTC,CASSLWGGPSYEQYF
TRBV5-5,TRBD2,NA,TRBJ2-1,TGTGCCAGCAGCACCCAGCCCGGGACTAGGTACAATGAGCAGTTCTTC,CASSTQPGTRYNEQFF
TRBV27,NA,NA,TRBJ1-1,TGTGCCAGCAGTTTAGGGCCGAACACTGAAGCTTTCTTT,CASSLGPNTEAFF
TRBV27,NA,NA,TRBJ1-5,TGTGCCAGTCAGAGGGGGTACGGCAATCAGCCCCAGCATTTT,CASQRGYGNQPQHF
TRBV21-1,NA,NA,TRBJ1-4,TGTGCCAGCAGAGACAGCCTTTTT,CASRDSLF
TRBV6-6,NA,NA,TRBJ2-7,TGTGCCAGCAGTCCCCCCGAGAAGGCCTCCTACGAGCAGTACTTC,CASSPPEKASYEQYF
TRBV11-2,NA,few,TRBJ1-6,TGTGCCAGCAGCTACCGGGCCCAGGGAAATTCACCCCTCCACTTT,CASSYRAQGNSPLHF
TRBV28,NA,NA,TRBJ2-5,TGTGCCAGCAGCTCATCCAAGTACAGGGAAGAGACCCAGTACTTC,CASSSSKYREETQYF